This is a list of T cell receptor beta chains from one sample in a study of cytomegalovirus exposure and HLA in healthy donors. The assay was immunoSEQ multiplex PCR, and TCRdb's table has in-frame clones only and misses some. The repertoire includes roughly 180,000 clones, around 70% of them detected once, and about 2.7% sits in the top ten. Sequenced: PBMCs. All receptors come from a male donor in good health and CMV-seronegative. CDR3s include the opening cysteine and the closing phenylalanine or tryptophan. A D gene is named only where the DNA matches it firmly. For some rows the clone size is stated as once, few or many, or as a class when expanded; others skip it.

v_gene: TRBV28
abundance: NA
len: 14
j_gene: TRBJ2-4
d_gene: TRBD2
CDR3nt: TGTGCCAGCAGTCCAGCGGGAGGGCGGAACATTCAGTACTTC
CDR3aa: CASSPAGGRNIQYF

v_gene: TRBV6-1
abundance: NA
len: 13
j_gene: TRBJ1-1
d_gene: TRBD1
CDR3nt: TGTGCCAGCCGGACAGGGTTGAACACTGAAGCTTTCTTT
CDR3aa: CASRTGLNTEAFF

v_gene: TRBV30
abundance: NA
len: 12
j_gene: TRBJ2-7
d_gene: NA
CDR3nt: TGTGCCTGGAGTTCAGGGACCTACGAGCAGTACTTC
CDR3aa: CAWSSGTYEQYF

v_gene: TRBV6-1
abundance: NA
len: 13
j_gene: TRBJ1-5
d_gene: NA
CDR3nt: TGTGCCAGCAGAGGAGTTCTCCCTCAGCCCCAGCATTTT
CDR3aa: CASRGVLPQPQHF

v_gene: TRBV6-6
abundance: NA
len: 15
j_gene: TRBJ2-6
d_gene: NA
CDR3nt: TGTGCCAGCAGTCCAGGGGAGTCTGGGGCCAACGTCCTGACTTTC
CDR3aa: CASSPGESGANVLTF

v_gene: TRBV2
abundance: NA
len: 13
j_gene: TRBJ1-2
d_gene: NA
CDR3nt: TGTGCCAGCAGAACAGAGGGATTTTGTGGCTACACCTTC
CDR3aa: CASRTEGFCGYTF

v_gene: TRBV6-1
abundance: NA
len: 14
j_gene: TRBJ1-1
d_gene: NA
CDR3nt: TGTGCCAGCAGTGAAGTCGGGGGGCGGGATGAAGCTTTCTTT
CDR3aa: CASSEVGGRDEAFF

v_gene: TRBV28
abundance: once
len: 14
j_gene: TRBJ1-5
d_gene: NA
CDR3nt: TGTGCCAGCAGTTTGGACTTCTCCAATCAGCCCCAGCATTTT
CDR3aa: CASSLDFSNQPQHF

v_gene: TRBV7-2
abundance: NA
len: 14
j_gene: TRBJ1-5
d_gene: TRBD1
CDR3nt: TGTGCCAGCAGCACCGACAGGGGGCAACAGCCCCAGCATTTT
CDR3aa: CASSTDRGQQPQHF

v_gene: TRBV25-1
abundance: NA
len: 13
j_gene: TRBJ2-1
d_gene: TRBD1
CDR3nt: TGTGCCAGCGCGACAGGGCCCTACAATGAGCAGTTCTTC
CDR3aa: CASATGPYNEQFF

v_gene: TRBV7-9
abundance: NA
len: 17
j_gene: TRBJ1-5
d_gene: NA
CDR3nt: TGTGCCAGCAGCTCTTCGACTAGGGGCCAAATCGTACAGCCCCAGCATTTT
CDR3aa: CASSSSTRGQIVQPQHF

v_gene: TRBV29-1
abundance: NA
len: 14
j_gene: TRBJ2-7
d_gene: NA
CDR3nt: TGCAGCGTTGAAGATCAGGGCAGTTCCTACGAGCAGTACTTC
CDR3aa: CSVEDQGSSYEQYF

v_gene: TRBV5-4
abundance: NA
len: 15
j_gene: TRBJ2-3
d_gene: NA
CDR3nt: TGTGCCAGCAGTCCCCAGCTCGGGGGCACAGATACGCAGTATTTT
CDR3aa: CASSPQLGGTDTQYF

v_gene: TRBV5-4
abundance: NA
len: 15
j_gene: TRBJ2-2
d_gene: TRBD1
CDR3nt: TGTGCCAGCCGTCGACAGGGTCCCTTCACCGGGGAGCTGTTTTTT
CDR3aa: CASRRQGPFTGELFF

v_gene: TRBV19
abundance: NA
len: 12
j_gene: TRBJ2-7
d_gene: NA
CDR3nt: TGTGCCAGTAGTATGAGGGCCGGAGAGCAGTACTTC
CDR3aa: CASSMRAGEQYF

v_gene: TRBV4-2
abundance: NA
len: 16
j_gene: TRBJ2-1
d_gene: TRBD2
CDR3nt: TGTGCCAGCAGCCTGACTATAGCGGGAACACAGAATGAGCAGTTCTTC
CDR3aa: CASSLTIAGTQNEQFF

v_gene: TRBV30
abundance: NA
len: 13
j_gene: TRBJ1-5
d_gene: NA
CDR3nt: TGTGCCTGGAGTGCCCATAGCAATCAGCCCCAGCATTTT
CDR3aa: CAWSAHSNQPQHF

v_gene: TRBV30
abundance: NA
len: 15
j_gene: TRBJ2-1
d_gene: TRBD2
CDR3nt: TGTGCCTGGAGTGGGACTAGCGGGGGTTACAATGAGCAGTTCTTC
CDR3aa: CAWSGTSGGYNEQFF

v_gene: TRBV9
abundance: NA
len: 16
j_gene: TRBJ1-1
d_gene: TRBD1
CDR3nt: TGTGCCAGCAGCGTAGGGGCAGGGGGCTTTAACACTGAAGCTTTCTTT
CDR3aa: CASSVGAGGFNTEAFF

v_gene: TRBV11-3
abundance: NA
len: 12
j_gene: TRBJ2-1
d_gene: TRBD2
CDR3nt: TGTGCCAGCAGCCTAGCGGGGGGGCTGAAATTCTTC
CDR3aa: CASSLAGGLKFF

v_gene: TRBV28
abundance: NA
len: 15
j_gene: TRBJ1-4
d_gene: NA
CDR3nt: TGTGCCAGCAGTTTAACAGATCCAACTAATGAAAAACTGTTTTTT
CDR3aa: CASSLTDPTNEKLFF

v_gene: TRBV19
abundance: NA
len: 16
j_gene: TRBJ2-5
d_gene: TRBD1
CDR3nt: TGTGCCAGTAGCATTAACTGGGACAGGGGGAGGGAGACCCAGTACTTC
CDR3aa: CASSINWDRGRETQYF

v_gene: TRBV6-1
abundance: NA
len: 16
j_gene: TRBJ2-1
d_gene: TRBD1
CDR3nt: TGTGCCAGCAGTGGCCGGGACAGGGCCGGCTACAATGAGCAGTTCTTC
CDR3aa: CASSGRDRAGYNEQFF

v_gene: TRBV5-4
abundance: NA
len: 16
j_gene: TRBJ2-3
d_gene: NA
CDR3nt: TGTGCCAGCAGGAGAACGGGGGGCCAGGGCACAGATACGCAGTATTTT
CDR3aa: CASRRTGGQGTDTQYF

v_gene: TRBV18
abundance: NA
len: 15
j_gene: TRBJ1-2
d_gene: NA
CDR3nt: TGTGCCAGCTCACCAAGGACAGCAACTAACTATGGCCACACCTTC
CDR3aa: CASSPRTATNYGHTF

v_gene: TRBV2
abundance: once
len: 15
j_gene: TRBJ1-5
d_gene: NA
CDR3nt: TGTGCCAGCAGTTTCGAGCGTCGAGGCAATCAGCCCCAGCATTTT
CDR3aa: CASSFERRGNQPQHF

v_gene: TRBV29-1
abundance: NA
len: 13
j_gene: TRBJ1-1
d_gene: NA
CDR3nt: TGCAGCGTTTCTCAGGGTTTGGACACTGAAGCTTTCTTT
CDR3aa: CSVSQGLDTEAFF

v_gene: TRBV9
abundance: NA
len: 15
j_gene: TRBJ1-5
d_gene: TRBD1
CDR3nt: TGTGCCAGCAGCGTATCAGGGGGCCGTGATCAGCCCCAGCATTTT
CDR3aa: CASSVSGGRDQPQHF

v_gene: TRBV6-5
abundance: NA
len: 14
j_gene: TRBJ2-3
d_gene: TRBD2
CDR3nt: TGTGCCAGCAGTGAAGGGACTAGTCCAGATACGCAGTATTTT
CDR3aa: CASSEGTSPDTQYF

v_gene: TRBV6-5
abundance: NA
len: 15
j_gene: TRBJ1-2
d_gene: TRBD1
CDR3nt: TGTGCCAGCAGTTACCCAGGACAGGGGTTTTATGGCTACACCTTC
CDR3aa: CASSYPGQGFYGYTF

v_gene: TRBV29-1
abundance: NA
len: 14
j_gene: TRBJ2-1
d_gene: TRBD2
CDR3nt: TGCAGCGTTGGAGGTCTAGCGGGAGGGAAGGAGCAGTTCTTC
CDR3aa: CSVGGLAGGKEQFF

v_gene: TRBV11-2
abundance: NA
len: 15
j_gene: TRBJ2-1
d_gene: TRBD2
CDR3nt: TGTGCCAGCAGCTTCACTAGCGAAACCTACAATGAGCAGTTCTTC
CDR3aa: CASSFTSETYNEQFF